Shown below are 20 T cell receptor beta chains from a single sample sequenced in a study of blood T cell repertoires in COVID-19. The assay was immunoSEQ multiplex PCR, and TCRdb's table has in-frame clones only and misses some. The sample gives 150,000 to 200,000 clones, approximately 85% of which show up once; around 7.8% is in the top ten. Sequencing was performed on peripheral blood. The receptors come from a woman aged 60-75 years with acute or convalescent COVID-19.

The chain joins TRBV18 to TRBJ1-6, with a weak D call TRBD1 (6 bases). V was clipped by 3 bases and J by 6 bases, with 9 bases between them. Germline-derived CDR1 and CDR2 are KGHSH and LQKENI. The CDR3 length is 14 residues. CDR3 in amino acids: CASSPGQSNSPLHF. The CDR3 DNA follows: TGTGCCAGCTCACCCGGACAGAGTAATTCACCCCTCCACTTT.

The chain carries TRBV6-6 and TRBJ1-5; 8 nucleotides match TRBD1. The trim removed 5 bases at V and 9 bases at J, leaving 9 bases unmatched. Per the germline V gene, CDR1 is MNHNY and CDR2 is SVGAGI (reference sequence). CDR3 size: 14 residues. The CDR3: CASSQTGAAGPQHF. As DNA, the CDR3 is TGTGCCAGCAGTCAGACAGGGGCCGCGGGGCCCCAGCATTTT.

The chain recombines TRBV2 with TRBJ1-2; 10 bases fit TRBD1. The CDR3 has 16 amino acids. Per the germline V gene, CDR1 is SNHLY and CDR2 is FYNNEI. The J segment lost 4 bases and the V segment lost 5 bases, leaving 10 bases of the junction unmatched. CDR3 coding DNA: TGTGCCAGCAGTTGGGCCCGGGACAGGGGAACCTATGGCTACACCTTC. It encodes CASSWARDRGTYGYTF.

The CDR3 loop reads CASSEDSGLAKNIQYF. CDR3 DNA: TGTGCCAGCAGTGAAGACAGTGGATTAGCCAAAAACATTCAGTACTTC. The chain joins TRBV2 to TRBJ2-4; D not resolved. CDR1 SNHLY and CDR2 FYNNEI come from the germline V gene. This CDR3 is 16 amino acids long. Deletions cut 1 base from V and 0 bases from J, with 10 bases between.

The V call is TRBV5-1, the J call TRBJ2-6; D remains unclear. CDR3 size: 13 residues. V was shortened by 5 bases and J by 3 bases, with 6 bases between the two germline ends. Germline loops: CDR1 SGHRS, CDR2 YFSETQ. CDR3 coding DNA: TGCGCCAGCAGTACTGATGGGGCCAACGTCCTGACTTTC. Protein: CASSTDGANVLTF.

This clone was found once. The chain joins TRBV6-2 or TRBV6-3 to TRBJ1-2; no firm D call. CDR3 length equals 13 residues. Trimming cost V 6 bases and J 4 bases, with 12 bases left between them. Looked up from germline, CDR1 is MNHEY and CDR2 is SVGEGT. DNA of the CDR3: TGTGCCAGCAGCGCTCCGGGAGTCTATGGCTACACCTTC. It codes for CASSAPGVYGYTF.

The chain uses TRBV9 and TRBJ1-2; 7 bases match TRBD1. With V trimmed by 4 bases and J by 6 bases, 9 bases remained unmatched. The germline V gene has CDR1 SGDLS and CDR2 YYNGEE. The CDR3 is 14 amino acids. This chain's CDR3 is CASSPTGWVDGYTF. As DNA, the CDR3 is TGTGCCAGCAGCCCGACAGGGTGGGTAGATGGCTACACCTTC. Supplemented by reference TRBV9 and TRBJ1-2, the full variable domain reads DSGVTQTPKHLITATGQRVTLRCSPRSGDLSVYWYQQSLDQGLQFLIQYYNGEERAKGNILERFSAQQFPDLHSELNLSSLELGDSALYFCASSPTGWVDGYTFGSGTRLTVV.

V is TRBV28 and J is TRBJ1-2; maybe TRBD1 (5 bases). The CDR3 has 16 amino acids. V lost 5 bases and J lost 2, with 18 bases in between. Germline V gives CDR1 MDHEN, CDR2 SYDVKM. The DNA of the CDR3 is TGTGCCAGCAGTGGCGGGGGAGGGGAGATAAACTATGGCTACACCTTC. Residues: CASSGGGGEINYGYTF.

V is TRBV11-3 and J is TRBJ1-4, with D unclear. CDR1 and CDR2 from the germline V gene are SGHNT and YENEEA. Trimming pared 5 bases from V and 0 bases from J, leaving 13 bases between. The CDR3 covers 16 residues. CDR3 DNA sequence: TGTGCCAGCAGCCCCGGGGAACGGGCAACTAATGAAAAACTGTTTTTT. Its protein is CASSPGERATNEKLFF.

V gene TRBV5-4 combines with J gene TRBJ2-2, with 14 bases aligning to TRBD2. With V trimmed by 3 bases and J by 1 base, 8 bases remained unmatched. This CDR3 is built from 19 residues. Germline CDR1 SGHNT, CDR2 YYREEE (reference sequence). The DNA of the CDR3 is TGTGCCAGCAGCTGGGGGACTAGCGGGAGTCAAGAGAACACCGGGGAGCTGTTTTTT. The encoded protein is CASSWGTSGSQENTGELFF.

The chain carries TRBV5-1 and TRBJ1-1; D not resolved. The germline V gene encodes CDR1 SGHRS and CDR2 YFSETQ. The CDR3 is 15 amino acids. The V end was cut by 0 bases, the J end by 2 bases, with 11 bases between. The CDR3 DNA follows: TGCGCCAGCAGCTTGGCCGCCGGGATAAACACTGAAGCTTTCTTT. The encoded protein is CASSLAAGINTEAFF.

This clone was counted only a few times. V usage is TRBV19 and J usage is TRBJ1-5; no firm D call. From germline, CDR1 is LNHDA and CDR2 SQIVND (reference sequence). Deletions cut 3 bases from V and 6 bases from J, with 9 bases between. The CDR3 spans 13 residues. CDR3 protein: CASSMGHPQPQHF. The CDR3 nucleotides are TGTGCCAGTAGTATGGGCCACCCTCAGCCCCAGCATTTT.

The chain couples TRBV3-1 (or the pseudogene TRBV3-2) to TRBJ2-1; no firm D call. The CDR3 length is 16 residues. CDR1 LGHDT and CDR2 YNNKEL come from the germline V gene (reference sequence). V was shortened by 1 base and J by 1 base, with 11 bases between the two germline ends. CDR3 region: CASSQVSRISYNEQFF. Written as DNA, the CDR3 is TGTGCCAGCAGCCAAGTGTCCAGGATTTCCTACAATGAGCAGTTCTTC.

The rearrangement uses TRBV7-2 and TRBJ2-1; D gene unclear. Trimming removed 2 bases at V and 7 bases at J, with 9 bases between. The V gene's germline CDR1 is SGHTA and CDR2 FQGNSA. The CDR3 spans 13 residues. The CDR3 DNA follows: TGTGCCAGCAGCTTACCAACATTGAATGAGCAGTTCTTC. It translates to CASSLPTLNEQFF. The full variable domain, with the rest looked up from reference TRBV7-2 and TRBJ2-1, is GAGVSQSPSNKVTEKGKDVELRCDPISGHTALYWYRQSLGQGLEFLIYFQGNSAPDKSGLPSDRFSAERTGGSVSTLTIQRTQQEDSAVYLCASSLPTLNEQFFGPGTRLTVL.

This chain links TRBV2 with TRBJ2-7; a weak D match, TRBD1 (6 bases). Per germline, CDR1 SNHLY and CDR2 FYNNEI. Trimming took 8 bases from V and 6 from J, leaving 14 bases between them. The CDR3 runs 12 residues. In DNA form, the CDR3 reads TGTGCCAGCGGTTCAGGGGTCGGCGAGCAGTACTTC. Translation gives CASGSGVGEQYF.

The V call is TRBV5-1, the J call TRBJ1-6; the match to TRBD1 covers 7 bases. Germline assignment: CDR1 SGHRS and CDR2 YFSETQ. This CDR3 region has 14 residues. Trimming removed 4 bases from V and 7 bases from J; junction bases left unmatched: 5. The CDR3 DNA reads as TGCGCCAGCAGCCCCGGGACAGCCAATTCACCCCTCCACTTT. Translated, it gives CASSPGTANSPLHF.

This chain joins TRBV3-1 (or the pseudogene TRBV3-2) and TRBJ2-7; D gene uncertain. The V end was cut by 1 base, the J end by 3 bases, with 7 bases between. This CDR3 has 13 residues. Germline V CDR1 and CDR2: LGHDT, YNNKEL (reference sequence). This CDR3 is CASSQVADYEQYF. The CDR3 nucleotides read TGTGCCAGCAGCCAAGTGGCAGACTACGAGCAGTACTTC.

In regard to this clone: A read error may account for a junction end that differs from germline. Additional DNA sequences in this sample encode the identical CDR3. V is TRBV19 and J is TRBJ1-2, with unresolved D. The CDR3 sequence is 14 residues long. In germline, CDR1 is LNHDA, CDR2 SQIVND (reference sequence). This chain's CDR3 is CASSMVLGGYGYTF. The CDR3 bases are TGTGCCAGTAGTATGGTCCTCGGAGGGTATGGCTACACCTTT. Variable domain in full (rest from reference TRBV19 and TRBJ1-2): DGGITQSPKYLFRKEGQNVTLSCEQNLNHDAMYWYRQDPGQGLRLIYYSQIVNDFQKGDIAEGYSVSREKKESFPLTVTSAQKNPTAFYLCASSMVLGGYGYTFGSGTRLTVV.

The chain joins TRBV5-5 to TRBJ2-5, with D tentatively TRBD1 (6 bases). Deletions cut 4 bases from V and 5 bases from J, with 9 bases between. The CDR3 sequence is 12 residues long. Per the germline V gene, CDR1 is SGHKS and CDR2 is YYEKEE (reference sequence). The CDR3 protein is CASSPQGETQYF. CDR3 in DNA: TGTGCCAGCAGCCCCCAGGGGGAGACCCAGTACTTC. The full variable domain, with the rest looked up from reference TRBV5-5 and TRBJ2-5, is DAGVTQSPTHLIKTRGQQVTLRCSPISGHKSVSWYQQVLGQGPQFIFQYYEKEERGRGNFPDRFSARQFPNYSSELNVNALLLGDSALYLCASSPQGETQYFGPGTRLLVL.

The V gene is TRBV6-6, the J gene TRBJ2-2; 10 nucleotides agree with TRBD2. Germline loops: CDR1 MNHNY, CDR2 SVGAGI (reference sequence). This CDR3 region has 15 residues. The V gene end was trimmed by 6 bases and the J gene end by 3 bases; junction bases not matched to a gene: 4. The chain's CDR3 is CASSASGGYTGELFF. CDR3 bases: TGTGCCAGCAGCGCTAGCGGGGGTTACACCGGGGAGCTGTTTTTT.